This paragraph covers one T cell receptor beta chain sequence. Its antigen is unidentified. The data derive from a study of shared clonotypes between healthy human individuals. Study in general: CD4 naive and memory got three plates each, CD8 naive two, CD8 memory one. Study results and limitations: The study found lower generation probabilities in non-shared clonotypes than in those shared by all four donors. Among the subsets, naive ones generally showed larger estimated richness than memory ones.

Only in-frame clones appear in the TCRdb table, and some are missing; sequencing was by immunoSEQ multiplex PCR. Altogether approximately 620,000 clones are present, around 97% being singletons, with the ten largest covering approximately 0.057%. The CDR3 is 13 amino acids. The germline CDR1 and CDR2 sequences are SNHLY and FYNNEI. Trimming took off 3 bases at V and 2 bases at J, with 8 bases between the two ends. The J gene is TRBJ2-7, the V gene TRBV2; unclear D gene. The TCR sequence derives from a woman between 25 and 40 years old in good health. The source material was naive CD4+ T cells sorted from blood. Documented subset: CD45RA+ positively selected. The CDR3 spells CASSDGITYEQYF. The CDR3 bases are TGTGCCAGCAGTGATGGGATTACCTACGAGCAGTACTTC. Together with reference TRBV2 and TRBJ2-7, the CDR3 gives the full variable domain: EPEVTQTPSHQVTQMGQEVILRCVPISNHLYFYWYRQILGQKVEFLVSFYNNEISEKSEIFDDQFSVERPDGSNFTLKIRSTKLEDSAMYFCASSDGITYEQYFGPGTRLTVT.